This record looks at one T cell receptor beta chain sequence and its context. Methods used by the authors: Amplification of reference gene primers provided the estimated nucleated cell counts. Assay: immunoSEQ multiplex PCR; the TCRdb copy retains only in-frame clones and omits some. V and J calls and clone size are as listed in that table; D and trimming were resolved from the DNA. The repertoire consists of 150,000 to 190,000 clones, with about four fifths occurring once and the leading ten covering 3% to 4.5%. The CDR3 runs to 14 residues. Germline lookup yields CDR1 WSHSY and CDR2 SAAADI. V gave up 10 bases and J gave up 4 bases, with 17 bases separating them. This specimen comes from a study of blood T cell repertoires in COVID-19.

This clonotype was sampled from a woman aged 80 or over with acute or convalescent COVID-19. The chain links TRBV10-2 to TRBJ2-1, with TRBD2 as a possible D gene (5 bases). Material for sequencing was peripheral blood. CDR3 residues: CATAWTHPYNEQFF. CDR3 bases: TGCGCCACCGCATGGACTCATCCGTACAATGAGCAGTTCTTC.